This T cell receptor (beta chain) was observed in a study of blood T cell repertoires in COVID-19. At the level of the study: Sites in the United States, Italy and Spain provided acute and convalescent COVID-19 samples.

TCRdb's table, derived via immunoSEQ multiplex PCR, lists solely in-frame clones and lacks some. This table holds under 250,000 clones, around three quarters found once. The specimen was peripheral blood. The clonotype originates from a woman aged 65 to 85 with acute or convalescent COVID-19.

CDR3 nucleotide sequence: TGTGCCAGCAGCACCTACGGGGTCGCCACCGGGGAGCTGTTTTTT. Translated, it gives CASSTYGVATGELFF. This rearrangement joins TRBV7-8 to TRBJ2-2, with a tentative D call TRBD2 (5 bases). The CDR3 is 15 residues long. V lost 5 bases, J lost 4 bases, and 14 bases lay in between. The germline V gene has CDR1 SGHVS and CDR2 FQNEAQ.